This entry describes one T cell receptor (beta chain). What it binds is not known. Per sample, reverse transcription was split into eight reactions. TCRalpha and TCRbeta cDNA was put through two nested PCRs of approximately 17 and 9 cycles. For each CDR3 protein, TCRdb gives one entry from its re-call of the 5' RACE reads, without DNA. The sample holds some 300,000 distinct CDR3 sequences. These data are taken from a study of monozygotic twins with inflammatory bowel disease. Points from the study as a whole: Distinguishing T cell subtypes was not possible.

This clonotype was obtained from a human donor with ulcerative colitis or Crohn's disease, or a healthy co-twin of an affected twin (not recorded which). Sequencing input: blood.

The CDR3 loop reads CASSLWAPHEQFF. The chain joins TRBV7-6 to TRBJ2-1; the D call from TCRdb, TRBD1, cannot be confirmed without DNA. The CDR3 consists of 13 residues. Per the germline V gene, CDR1 is SGHVS and CDR2 is FNYEAQ. Based on the CDR3 plus reference TRBV7-6 and TRBJ2-1, the full variable domain is GAGVSQSPRYKVTKRGQDVALRCDPISGHVSLYWYRQALGQGPEFLTYFNYEAQQDKSGLPNDRFSAERPEGSISTLTIQRTEQRDSAMYRCASSLWAPHEQFFGPGTRLTVL.